Presented here are 25 T cell receptor beta chains from one specimen sequenced in a study of cytomegalovirus exposure and HLA in healthy donors. Sequenced by immunoSEQ multiplex PCR; TCRdb stores in-frame clones only, minus some. The sample yields some 190,000 clones, around 86% seen once. Material: PBMCs. Receptors originate from a woman between 18 and 29 years old in good health and CMV-seronegative.

The V and J genes are TRBV19 and TRBJ1-4; D perhaps matches TRBD1 (6 bases). Germline loops: CDR1 LNHDA, CDR2 SQIVND (reference sequence). With 6 bases removed from V and 8 bases from J, the gap between germline ends came to 16 bases. CDR3 size: 14 residues. The CDR3 protein is CASSYNTGLEKLFF. CDR3 DNA: TGTGCCAGTAGCTACAATACAGGGCTCGAAAAACTGTTTTTT.

J is TRBJ1-2 and V is TRBV11-2; TRBD1 might be the D (5 bases). The V end was cut by 4 bases, the J end by 5 bases, with 23 bases between. The CDR3 length is 17 residues. Germline loops: CDR1 SGHAT, CDR2 FQNNGV. CDR3 in amino acids: CASSSIKRRQLEYGYTF. CDR3 DNA sequence: TGTGCCAGCAGCTCTATAAAACGTAGACAGCTGGAATATGGCTACACCTTC.

The CDR3 nucleotides are TGTGCCAGCAGCCAACCGCGGGGAGATACGCAGTATTTT. Protein: CASSQPRGDTQYF. This chain joins TRBV4-2 and TRBJ2-3, with D possibly being TRBD2 (6 bases). V shed 2 bases and J shed 5 bases, with 8 bases lying between them. The CDR3 runs to 13 residues. Germline CDR1 LGHNA, CDR2 YNFKEQ.

This clone has just one count. V usage is TRBV9 and J usage is TRBJ1-1; 9 positions agree with TRBD1. V lost 2 bases and J lost 5; bases outside the gene matches: 1. This CDR3 comprises 13 residues. Germline values: CDR1 SGDLS, CDR2 YYNGEE. The CDR3, as DNA: TGTGCCAGCAGCGTGGACAGGGGAACTGAAGCTTTCTTT. It translates to CASSVDRGTEAFF.

The rearrangement joins TRBV5-1 to TRBJ1-1; D is undetermined. Trimming removed 5 bases from V and 8 bases from J, with 13 bases in between. CDR1 is SGHRS and CDR2 is YFSETQ in the germline V gene. This CDR3 is 12 amino acids long. The CDR3 coding sequence is TGCGCCAGCAGTACTGGGCGGGTCGAAGCTTTCTTT. Protein product: CASSTGRVEAFF.

The chain combines TRBV25-1 with TRBJ1-6; 7 bases are a match to TRBD1. V dropped 4 bases and J dropped 7; count of bases not matched to a gene: 10. The CDR3 covers 16 residues. Per the germline V gene, CDR1 is MGHDK and CDR2 is SYGVNS. The CDR3 protein is CASSASRDSPNSPLHF. For the CDR3, the DNA is TGTGCCAGCAGTGCCTCAAGGGACAGCCCCAATTCACCCCTCCACTTT.

The chain links TRBV4-1 to TRBJ1-1; possible D gene TRBD1, 5 bases. From germline, CDR1 is MGHRA and CDR2 YSYEKL. Between the trimmed V and J ends, which lost 4 bases and 3 bases, there was a span of 15 bases. The CDR3 runs 15 residues. This chain's CDR3 is CASSPSDGTDTEAFF. In DNA, the CDR3 is TGCGCCAGCAGCCCCTCCGACGGGACTGACACTGAAGCTTTCTTT.

V gene TRBV10-3 combines with J gene TRBJ1-3; D ambiguous. Germline values: CDR1 ENHRY, CDR2 SYGVKD. Trimming cost V 0 bases and J 4 bases, with 7 bases left between them. The CDR3 runs 14 residues. CDR3: CAISESRSGNTIYF. CDR3 sequence (DNA): TGTGCCATCAGTGAGTCCCGAAGCGGAAACACCATATATTTT.

J is TRBJ2-7 and V is TRBV7-9, with TRBD1 matching over 8 bases. J lost 3 bases, V lost 0 bases, and 7 bases had no gene match. The CDR3 loop spans 16 amino acids. Germline CDR1 reads SEHNR; CDR2 reads FQNEAQ (reference sequence). The CDR3 spells CASSLAWDRRNYEQYF. The CDR3, as DNA: TGTGCCAGCAGCTTAGCTTGGGACAGGCGTAACTACGAGCAGTACTTC.

The chain employs TRBV19 and TRBJ1-2; 9 nucleotides line up with TRBD1. From germline, CDR1 is LNHDA and CDR2 SQIVND (reference sequence). J was trimmed by 0 bases and V by 6 bases; bases with no gene match: 17. The CDR3 loop spans 19 amino acids. CDR3 protein: CASRKVNPGQGFTNYGYTF. The CDR3 DNA sequence: TGTGCCAGTAGAAAAGTGAACCCGGGACAGGGATTTACTAACTATGGCTACACCTTC.

This rearrangement joins TRBV5-1 to TRBJ2-5, with D perhaps matching TRBD1 (6 bases). The V gene lost 4 bases and the J gene lost 1 base, with 11 bases spanning the gap. There are 14 residues in the CDR3. Germline V gives CDR1 SGHRS, CDR2 YFSETQ. CDR3 sequence reads: CASSILGGQETQYF. The CDR3 DNA reads as TGCGCCAGCAGCATACTAGGGGGCCAAGAGACCCAGTACTTC.

The chain couples TRBV18 to TRBJ1-1; TRBD1 aligns across 9 bases. After removal of 2 bases from V and 1 base from J, the junction contained 2 bases not matched to a gene. The CDR3 has 15 residues. Germline V gene data show CDR1 as KGHSH and CDR2 as LQKENI. CDR3 loop: CASSPKQGANTEAFF. The CDR3 bases are TGTGCCAGCTCACCAAAACAGGGGGCGAACACTGAAGCTTTCTTT.

V gene TRBV5-8 combines with J gene TRBJ2-6; D possibly corresponds to TRBD2 (6 bases). The V gene lost 1 base and the J gene lost 0 bases, with 14 bases spanning the gap. The V gene's germline CDR1 is SGHTS and CDR2 YDEGEE. The CDR3 spans 18 residues. CDR3 sequence: CASSLRGGATSGANVLTF. The CDR3 nucleotides read TGTGCCAGCAGCTTGCGCGGCGGGGCTACCTCTGGGGCCAACGTCCTGACTTTC.

This chain links TRBV18 with TRBJ2-1, with 9 bases that match TRBD1. The junction had 15 bases not matched to a gene; V was cut back by 1 base and J by 8 bases. The CDR3 length is 18 residues. Per the germline V gene, CDR1 is KGHSH and CDR2 is LQKENI. The DNA of the CDR3 is TGTGCCAGCTCACCACGTCCCGCGGGACAGGGTGGCGCCCATGAGCAGTTCTTC. Its protein product is CASSPRPAGQGGAHEQFF.

V is TRBV5-1 and J is TRBJ1-2; a weak D match, TRBD1 (6 bases). There are 15 residues in the CDR3. Germline V CDR1 and CDR2: SGHRS, YFSETQ. Trimming removed 4 bases from V and 0 bases from J, with 13 bases in between. CDR3 sequence (DNA): TGCGCCAGCAGCCCCAGGGACAACACTAACTATGGCTACACCTTC. Its protein product is CASSPRDNTNYGYTF.

The chain couples TRBV7-6 to TRBJ2-2, with D possibly matching TRBD2 (5 bases). Germline CDR1 is SGHVS and CDR2 is FNYEAQ. CDR3 length equals 15 residues. Trimming cost V 0 bases and J 4 bases, with 9 bases left between them. CDR3 in DNA: TGTGCCAGCAGCTTAGCCCCAACTAGCACCGGGGAGCTGTTTTTT. This sequence encodes CASSLAPTSTGELFF.

This clone was seen a handful of times. The limits of the CDR3 on the DNA are not certain, so only TCRdb's listed CDR3 is given. V is TRBV6-6 and J is TRBJ1-6; TRBD1 is the table's D call, not checked against the DNA. Termini included, the CDR3 measures 16 amino acids. Germline V gives CDR1 MNHNY, CDR2 SVGAGI (reference sequence). The chain's CDR3 is CASSSSTGRDSSPLHF.

The chain combines TRBV7-8 with TRBJ2-1, with TRBD2 matching over 11 bases. The V segment lost 2 bases and the J segment 10 bases; nucleotides outside the gene matches: 7. The CDR3 spans 15 residues. Germline assignment: CDR1 SGHVS and CDR2 FQNEAQ. CDR3 sequence: CASSLLIRLAGEQFF. CDR3 DNA sequence: TGTGCCAGCAGCTTATTAATTCGACTAGCGGGGGAGCAGTTCTTC.

The rearrangement uses TRBV25-1 and TRBJ2-1; 8 positions agree with TRBD2. Germline CDR1 reads MGHDK; CDR2 reads SYGVNS. CDR3 length: 15 amino acids. The ends lost 8 bases at V and 2 bases at J; junction bases unmatched: 8. Written as DNA, the CDR3 is TGTGCCAGCGCAACTAGCGGAGGCGCCTACAATGAGCAGTTCTTC. The encoded protein is CASATSGGAYNEQFF.

The rearrangement uses TRBV7-3 and TRBJ2-1; the match to TRBD2 covers 8 bases. Trimming cost V 5 bases and J 6 bases; bases outside gene matches: 12. The V gene's germline CDR1 is SGHTA and CDR2 FQGTGA. This CDR3 contains 16 residues. The DNA of the CDR3 is TGTGCCAGCAGCCCGGTAGCGGGGCCCTCTCGCAATGAGCAGTTCTTC. Translation: CASSPVAGPSRNEQFF. Drawing the rest from reference TRBV7-3 and TRBJ2-1, the complete variable domain is GAGVSQTPSNKVTEKGKYVELRCDPISGHTALYWYRQSLGQGPEFLIYFQGTGAADDSGLPNDRFFAVRPEGSVSTLKIQRTERGDSAVYLCASSPVAGPSRNEQFFGPGTRLTVL.

In DNA form, the CDR3 reads TGTGCCAGTAGACAGGGAGACACTGAAGCTTTCTTT. It yields the protein CASRQGDTEAFF. The rearrangement links TRBV2 to TRBJ1-1, with 7 bases matching TRBD1. After removal of 9 bases from V and 3 bases from J, the junction contained 4 bases not matched to a gene. This CDR3 region has 12 residues. The germline V gene encodes CDR1 SNHLY and CDR2 FYNNEI. The full variable domain, with the rest looked up from reference TRBV2 and TRBJ1-1, is EPEVTQTPSHQVTQMGQEVILRCVPISNHLYFYWYRQILGQKVEFLVSFYNNEISEKSEIFDDQFSVERPDGSNFTLKIRSTKLEDSAMYFCASRQGDTEAFFGQGTRLTVV.

This clone was observed a single time. The chain combines TRBV19 with TRBJ2-3, with 8 nucleotides matching TRBD1. V lost 3 bases and J lost 5; bases outside the gene matches: 7. The CDR3 extends over 15 amino acids. CDR1 and CDR2 (germline): LNHDA, SQIVND (reference sequence). The CDR3 nucleotides are TGTGCCAGTAGTATTGGGACAGGTGCGGGAGATACGCAGTATTTT. Its protein product is CASSIGTGAGDTQYF.

J is TRBJ1-2 and V is TRBV2, with D possibly TRBD1 on 6 matching bases. The V and J ends lost 3 bases and 4 bases respectively, with 15 bases between them. Germline V gene lookup returns CDR1 SNHLY and CDR2 FYNNEI. The CDR3 extends over 15 amino acids. CDR3 in amino acids: CASSDEGQHLYGYTF. The CDR3 bases are TGTGCCAGCAGTGACGAAGGACAGCACCTCTATGGCTACACCTTC.

The V gene is TRBV6-1, the J gene TRBJ1-1, with 8 bases matching TRBD1. Germline V lookup: CDR1 MNHNS, CDR2 SASEGT. V was clipped by 4 bases and J by 1 base; unmatched bases: 8. This CDR3 contains 16 residues. This CDR3 is CASSVRWGTGNTEAFF. The CDR3 region has the DNA TGTGCCAGCAGTGTTAGATGGGGGACAGGGAACACTGAAGCTTTCTTT.

A word on this clone: An end of the junction differs from the germline gene, which may be a read error. The chain uses TRBV9 and TRBJ2-7, with D tentatively TRBD2 (5 bases). CDR1 and CDR2 from the germline V gene are SGDLS and YYNGEE. There are 16 residues in the CDR3. This CDR3 reads CASTVGSSAEAYEQYF. The CDR3 nucleotides read TGTGCCAGCACCGTAGGGAGCTCTGCCGAAGCCTACGAGCAGTACTTC.